The clone carrying this T cell receptor beta chain was seen a single time. The method was immunoSEQ multiplex PCR; TCRdb's version includes in-frame clones alone and lacks a portion of them. This sample carries about 180,000 clones, about 81% of them seen once, and the ten largest clones take about 10%. This specimen belongs to a study of blood T cell repertoires in COVID-19. Study summary: Spain, Italy and the United States supplied samples that represented acute and convalescent COVID-19. In each case, the material was cDNA or gDNA derived from T cells, B-cell-depleted T cells, or PBMCs.

The V and J ends lost 0 bases and 6 bases respectively, with 9 bases between them. The CDR3 is 15 amino acids. Germline CDR1 reads MNHEY; CDR2 reads SVGAGI. Input material: peripheral blood. V is TRBV6-5 and J is TRBJ1-6, with D unresolved. This receptor was identified in a woman older than 75 with COVID-19, enrolled during active disease. This CDR3 is CASSYSKRVNSPLHF. The CDR3 DNA sequence: TGTGCCAGCAGTTACTCGAAACGGGTTAATTCACCCCTCCACTTT.